This is a list of T cell receptor beta chains from one sample in a study of identical twins. Via MiXCR, TCRdb re-called the 5' RACE reads, giving one row per CDR3 protein. The repertoire includes approximately 600,000 distinct CDR3 sequences, about 7% of them detected once, and less than 2% sits in the top ten. The data were also submitted as part of a second study, on yellow fever vaccine responses in identical twins.

The specimen was PBMCs. These receptors were taken from a woman younger than 30 in good health. The CDR3 runs from the conserved cysteine through the conserved F or W. D genes are given only for firm matches. Part of the rows lack a size; the others show once, few, many or a class for expanded clones.

J | D | V | size | DNA | CDR3
TRBJ1-1 | . | TRBV6-5 | many | TGTGCCAGCAGTTACACGTCGAACACTGAAGCTTTCTTT | CASSYTSNTEAFF
TRBJ2-2 | TRBD1 | TRBV5-1 | many | TGCGCCAGCAGACTCGACAGGGCTAATGTTGCCGGGGAGCTGTTTTTT | CASRLDRANVAGELFF
TRBJ2-5 | TRBD2 | TRBV20-1 | . | TGCAGTGCTCGGACTAGCGGCGCGGGGGAGACCCAGTACTTC | CSARTSGAGETQYF
TRBJ1-3 | . | TRBV20-1 | many | TGCAGTGCTAGAGTACCCTCTGGAAACACCATATATTTT | CSARVPSGNTIYF
TRBJ1-2 | . | TRBV14 | . | TGTGCCAGCAGCCAAGATCGGATTAGCTACACCTTC | CASSQDRISYTF
TRBJ2-3 | TRBD1 | TRBV9 | many | TGTGCCAGCAGCGAGGGGGCTAACCCTAGCACAGATACGCAGTATTTT | CASSEGANPSTDTQYF
TRBJ2-4 | TRBD2 | TRBV18 | many | TGTGCCAGCTCAAGCGGGAGCCCCAAAAACATTCAGTACTTC | CASSSGSPKNIQYF
TRBJ1-5 | TRBD1 | TRBV12-3/TRBV12-4 | few | TGTGCCAGCAGTTTTTGGACAGGGGGAAATCAGCCCCAGCATTTT | CASSFWTGGNQPQHF
TRBJ2-1 | TRBD1 | TRBV28 | . | TGTGCCAGCAGTCGAAGCACAGGGGACCCCTACAATGAGCAGTTCTTC | CASSRSTGDPYNEQFF
TRBJ1-1 | . | TRBV6-5 | many | TGTGCCAGCAGTTACTCAACCATGAACACTGAAGCTTTCTTT | CASSYSTMNTEAFF
TRBJ2-2 | . | TRBV19 | . | TGTGCCAGTAGCCCCTTAAGAATAACGAGGACCGGGGAGCTGTTTTTT | CASSPLRITRTGELFF
TRBJ2-2 | . | TRBV7-6 | . | TGTGCCAGCAGCTTAATAGCAGACACCGGGGAGCTGTTTTTT | CASSLIADTGELFF
TRBJ2-1 | TRBD2 | TRBV7-8 | few | TGTGCCAGCAGCCTATCCCCGCCTAGCGGGGTCGATGAGCAGTTCTTC | CASSLSPPSGVDEQFF
TRBJ2-1 | TRBD2 | TRBV19 | . | TGTGCCAGTAGTATAATGTCCAGCGGGAAGGGTTCCTACAATGAGCAGTTCTTC | CASSIMSSGKGSYNEQFF
TRBJ2-7 | . | TRBV28 | . | TGTGCCAGCAGTTTGGGACTCACCGAGCAGTACTTC | CASSLGLTEQYF
TRBJ2-7 | . | TRBV5-1 | many | TGCGCCAGCAGCTTGGGCCAGATCTACGAGCAGTACTTC | CASSLGQIYEQYF
TRBJ2-1 | . | TRBV6-5 | . | TGTGCCAGCAGTTACTCGAGGGGGGCTGAGCAGTTCTTC | CASSYSRGAEQFF
TRBJ2-1 | TRBD1 | TRBV20-1 | few | TGCAGTGCAGGGACAGGGGGAAACAATGAGCAGTTCTTC | CSAGTGGNNEQFF
TRBJ2-3 | TRBD2 | TRBV20-1 | many | TGCAGCGTCGGCGGGGGACTAGCGGGAGGATCAACAGATACGCAGTATTTT | CSVGGGLAGGSTDTQYF
TRBJ2-3 | . | TRBV10-3 | . | TGTGCCACCGCTAATGAAAGAACGCAGTATTTT | CATANERTQYF
TRBJ1-6 | . | TRBV20-1 | many | TGCAGCCCCAGAGGCCCGGGGAATTCACCCCTCCACTTT | CSPRGPGNSPLHF
TRBJ1-4 | . | TRBV6-5 | few | TGTGCCAGCAGTTACCTCGACAGATACCATGAAATACTGTTTTTT | CASSYLDRYHEILFF
TRBJ2-1 | . | TRBV27 | few | TGTGCCAGCAGTTTGAGTTCATGGTCCTCGGGTGAGCAGTTCTTC | CASSLSSWSSGEQFF
TRBJ2-3 | . | TRBV10-1 | few | TGCGCCAGCAGTGAGTCGACCGGGGGCACAGATACGCAGTATTTT | CASSESTGGTDTQYF
TRBJ1-4 | TRBD1 | TRBV27 | many | TGTGCCAGCAGTTTGGGGACAGGAGTTGAAAAACTGTTTTTT | CASSLGTGVEKLFF
TRBJ2-5 | TRBD1 | TRBV24-1 | . | TGTGCCACCAGTGAGGGTGGGACAGCTAGAGAGACCCAGTACTTC | CATSEGGTARETQYF
TRBJ2-5 | TRBD2 | TRBV20-1 | few | TGCAGTGCCCCCCGGGAGGGGGTAGAGACCCAGTACTTC | CSAPREGVETQYF
TRBJ1-2 | . | TRBV20-1 | few | TGCAGTGCTAGGGCCCAGGGGTATGGCTACACCTTC | CSARAQGYGYTF
TRBJ2-1 | TRBD2 | TRBV5-5 | few | TGTGCCAGCAGCTTGGACCCCGGGGGGGCCAATGAGCAGTTCTTC | CASSLDPGGANEQFF
TRBJ2-1 | TRBD2 | TRBV6-2/TRBV6-3 | few | TGTGCCAGCAGCCCGCCCCCGGGACTAGCCCCCGTCGGGACCTACAATGAGCAGTTCTTC | CASSPPPGLAPVGTYNEQFF
TRBJ2-1 | . | TRBV14 | few | TGTGCCAGCAGCCACGGGGTTCTTTTCGATGAGCAGTTCTTC | CASSHGVLFDEQFF